This entry features one T cell receptor beta chain sequence. Its antigen is unidentified. These data are taken from a study of T cell responses to AZD1222 COVID-19 vaccine. Looking at the study overall: It was second doses at about 4 or about 12 weeks that were pooled. General study findings and limits: In a largely white British group with more females than males, clonal diversity was possibly underestimated. No day 14 peak samples; only post-peak repertoires were characterized.

Trimming pared 6 bases from V and 5 bases from J, leaving 10 bases between. The CDR3 runs to 12 residues. Germline values: CDR1 SNHLY, CDR2 FYNNEI. Libraries were prepared by immunoSEQ multiplex PCR; TCRdb keeps only in-frame clonotypes and omits some of them. The repertoire holds around 120,000 clones, with under 90% as singletons. This receptor was obtained from an adult in good health. This sample comprised peripheral blood, obtained on day 0 of AZD1222 vaccination. The gene calls are TRBV2 and TRBJ2-5, with unresolved D. The CDR3 sequence is CASRLSRETQYF. CDR3 sequence (DNA): TGTGCCAGCAGGTTGTCTCGGGAGACCCAGTACTTC.